These 24 T cell receptor beta chains originate from one sample sequenced in a study of cytomegalovirus exposure and HLA in healthy donors. PCR primers comprised 60 Vbeta and 13 Jbeta primers. Assay used: immunoSEQ multiplex PCR; TCRdb lists only in-frame clones, some missing. Here the sample spans tens of thousands of clones, roughly two thirds being singletons. The sample taken for sequencing was PBMCs. The receptors derive from a woman in her 50s in good health and CMV-seropositive.

This clone occurred a few times. The rearrangement links TRBV27 to TRBJ1-1; D remains unclear. Per germline, CDR1 MNHEY and CDR2 SMNVEV (reference sequence). The V and J ends lost 3 bases and 3 bases respectively, with 11 bases between them. The CDR3 consists of 14 residues. The CDR3 loop is CASSFHSSYTEAFF. The CDR3 DNA reads TGTGCCAGCAGTTTCCACAGTTCATACACTGAAGCTTTCTTT.

The chain links TRBV18 to TRBJ1-5; 7 positions agree with TRBD1. CDR1 KGHSH and CDR2 LQKENI come from the germline V gene. The V segment lost 4 bases and the J segment 4 bases; nucleotides outside the gene matches: 10. The CDR3 consists of 16 residues. The CDR3 DNA is TGTGCCAGCTCACTAATCGGGACAGTACTTAATCAGCCCCAGCATTTT. This translates into CASSLIGTVLNQPQHF.

For the CDR3, the DNA is TGTGCCAGTAGTATAGAGTCAACTAGCGGGGTATCCTACGAGCAGTACTTC. Its protein product is CASSIESTSGVSYEQYF. This rearrangement joins TRBV19 to TRBJ2-7; 10 bases align to TRBD2. There are 17 residues in the CDR3. Germline CDR1 LNHDA, CDR2 SQIVND (reference sequence). Losses at the gene ends were 0 bases for V and 1 base for J; bases not matched to a gene: 6.

Details on this clone: The junction departs from the called germline gene at one end, perhaps through a read error. This chain connects TRBV7-9 to TRBJ2-2; 13 nucleotides align to TRBD2. The CDR3 has 19 residues. Germline CDR1 is SEHNR and CDR2 is FQNEAQ (reference sequence). The DNA of the CDR3 is TGTTCCAGCAGCTTAGGGGGGACTAGCGGGATAGCGAACACCGGGGAGCTGTTTTTT. The encoded protein is CSSSLGGTSGIANTGELFF.

This clone occurred a few times. The chain carries TRBV6-6 and TRBJ1-1; TRBD1 agrees at 7 bases. The trim removed 0 bases at V and 6 bases at J, leaving 7 bases unmatched. The CDR3 sequence is 15 residues long. In germline, CDR1 is MNHNY, CDR2 SVGAGI (reference sequence). For the CDR3, the DNA is TGTGCCAGCAGTTACTCCCGGGGACAGCTCGCTGAAGCTTTCTTT. This sequence encodes CASSYSRGQLAEAFF.

The rearrangement uses TRBV6-1 and TRBJ2-1, with D tentatively TRBD2 (6 bases). The ends were cut back, 5 bases at V and 6 bases at J, with 14 bases in the middle. The CDR3 covers 14 residues. The germline V gene has CDR1 MNHNS and CDR2 SASEGT. The CDR3 DNA is TGTGCCAGCAGTTTTAGCGGAGACCCCAATGAGCAGTTCTTC. Amino acids: CASSFSGDPNEQFF.

This clone was seen a few times. The DNA of the CDR3 is TGTGCCAGCTCTGAGAACGAGCAGTACTTC. Its translation is CASSENEQYF. The chain employs TRBV2 and TRBJ2-7; no clear D gene. The CDR3 is 10 residues long. The V gene lost 8 bases and the J gene lost 5 bases, with 7 bases spanning the gap. Germline V lookup: CDR1 SNHLY, CDR2 FYNNEI. Supplemented by reference TRBV2 and TRBJ2-7, the full variable domain reads EPEVTQTPSHQVTQMGQEVILRCVPISNHLYFYWYRQILGQKVEFLVSFYNNEISEKSEIFDDQFSVERPDGSNFTLKIRSTKLEDSAMYFCASSENEQYFGPGTRLTVT.

This clone was seen a handful of times. The chain employs TRBV7-8 and TRBJ1-6; D is possibly TRBD1 (6 bases). Looked up from germline, CDR1 is SGHVS and CDR2 is FQNEAQ. The CDR3 covers 15 residues. V was clipped by 7 bases and J by 9 bases, with 19 bases between them. This chain's CDR3 is CASTPGVAMGSPLHF. CDR3 sequence (DNA): TGTGCCAGCACCCCAGGGGTGGCGATGGGTTCACCCCTCCACTTT.

V and J are TRBV2 and TRBJ2-3; a possible D gene is TRBD1 (6 bases). The germline V and J ends were trimmed by 5 bases and 1 base, with 13 bases remaining between them. Germline V gene data show CDR1 as SNHLY and CDR2 as FYNNEI. This CDR3 is 15 amino acids long. The CDR3 here is CASSQGHSGTDTQYF. The CDR3 DNA follows: TGTGCCAGCAGTCAGGGACACTCCGGCACAGATACGCAGTATTTT.

This clone was counted a few times. This chain uses TRBV28 with TRBJ1-2; tentative D call: TRBD1 (6 bases). CDR1 and CDR2 from the germline V gene are MDHEN and SYDVKM. The CDR3 runs 14 residues. Trimming removed 5 bases at V and 2 bases at J, with 12 bases between. CDR3 sequence reads: CASSQTGSNYGYTF. The CDR3 DNA follows: TGTGCCAGCAGTCAAACAGGGTCCAACTATGGCTACACCTTC.

The chain has TRBV4-2 and TRBJ2-2; 10 bases fit TRBD2. CDR3 length: 17 residues. Germline trimming cut 0 bases from V and 6 bases from J; bases unmatched to any gene: 7. Germline CDR1 is LGHNA and CDR2 is YNFKEQ. As DNA, the CDR3 is TGTGCCAGCAGCCAAGATCAGCGGGGGGGCCGGGCCGGGGAGCTGTTTTTT. Translation gives CASSQDQRGGRAGELFF.

The chain employs TRBV7-8 and TRBJ2-3; 7 bases fit TRBD1. J lost 0 bases, V lost 6 bases, and 6 bases had no gene match. The CDR3 is made up of 15 amino acids. Germline loops: CDR1 SGHVS, CDR2 FQNEAQ. The CDR3 here is CASSFRGLSTDTQYF. CDR3 sequence (DNA): TGTGCCAGCAGTTTCAGGGGGTTAAGCACAGATACGCAGTATTTT.

V usage is TRBV6-6 and J usage is TRBJ2-5; TRBD1 matches 7 bases. V lost 0 bases to trimming and J lost 4 bases; unmatched junction nucleotides: 5. Per germline, CDR1 MNHNY and CDR2 SVGAGI (reference sequence). The CDR3 has 15 residues. The CDR3 here is CASSYSDRVLETQYF. CDR3 coding DNA: TGTGCCAGCAGTTACTCCGACAGGGTTCTAGAGACCCAGTACTTC.

The chain has TRBV2 and TRBJ2-3; 11 bases map to TRBD2. The length of the CDR3 is 15 residues. CDR1 is SNHLY and CDR2 is FYNNEI in the germline V gene. The J segment lost 2 bases and the V segment lost 4 bases, leaving 2 bases of the junction unmatched. The CDR3 here is CASSGLAGYTDTQYF. In nucleotides, the CDR3 is TGTGCCAGCAGTGGACTAGCGGGGTACACAGATACGCAGTATTTT.

This chain connects TRBV5-4 to TRBJ2-2; unclear D gene. V lost 4 bases to trimming and J lost 2 bases, with 15 bases between them. The germline V gene has CDR1 SGHNT and CDR2 YYREEE (reference sequence). This CDR3 region has 16 residues. The CDR3 is CASSPAGLSNTGELFF. In DNA form, the CDR3 reads TGTGCCAGCAGCCCCGCAGGATTGTCAAACACCGGGGAGCTGTTTTTT.

The chain links TRBV19 to TRBJ2-1, with 9 bases fitting TRBD1. Germline values: CDR1 LNHDA, CDR2 SQIVND (reference sequence). The trim removed 3 bases at V and 4 bases at J, leaving 1 base unmatched. This CDR3 contains 14 residues. The CDR3 protein is CASSMDRGYNEQFF. DNA of the CDR3: TGTGCCAGTAGTATGGACAGGGGTTACAATGAGCAGTTCTTC.

V is TRBV5-6 and J is TRBJ2-5; a weak D match, TRBD2 (7 bases). Germline CDR1 is SGHDT and CDR2 is YYEEEE. The CDR3 spans 16 residues. The V end lost 2 bases, the J end lost 4 bases, and 18 bases lay between the germline ends. As DNA, the CDR3 is TGTGCCAGCAGCTTTGGTGGGGGGGCACTGGGAGAGACCCAGTACTTC. This encodes CASSFGGGALGETQYF.

This chain uses TRBV9 with TRBJ1-2; 8 nucleotides agree with TRBD1. The V gene end was trimmed by 5 bases and the J gene end by 6 bases; junction bases not matched to a gene: 21. In germline, CDR1 is SGDLS, CDR2 YYNGEE. The CDR3 runs 18 residues. CDR3 sequence (DNA): TGTGCCAGCAGTGCTACCGGGACAGGCTATGCCATGCCGGATGGCTACACCTTC. As protein: CASSATGTGYAMPDGYTF.

The genes are TRBV7-3 and TRBJ2-3; 8 positions agree with TRBD2. CDR3 length equals 15 residues. Trimming cost V 0 bases and J 4 bases; bases outside gene matches: 3. Per germline, CDR1 SGHTA and CDR2 FQGTGA. This CDR3 is CASSLTAGASDTQYF. The CDR3 DNA reads TGTGCCAGCAGCTTAACAGCGGGGGCCTCAGATACGCAGTATTTT.

J is TRBJ1-5 and V is TRBV19, with D perhaps matching TRBD1 (5 bases). The CDR3 length is 17 residues. Deletions cut 7 bases from V and 0 bases from J, with 19 bases between. CDR1 and CDR2 (germline): LNHDA, SQIVND (reference sequence). The chain's CDR3 is CASTFRRQTYSNQPQHF. CDR3 coding DNA: TGTGCCAGTACCTTCAGACGACAGACATATAGCAATCAGCCCCAGCATTTT.

This clone was seen a handful of times. This chain joins TRBV10-3 and TRBJ2-5; D is possibly TRBD2 (6 bases). V shed 5 bases and J shed 5 bases, with 18 bases lying between them. CDR1 ENHRY and CDR2 SYGVKD come from the germline V gene. The CDR3 is 15 residues long. DNA of the CDR3: TGTGCCATCAGTACCACCCCGACTAGGGAGGAGACCCAGTACTTC. This translates into CAISTTPTREETQYF.

This clone was detected only once. The J gene is TRBJ1-2, the V gene TRBV28; 8 bases line up with TRBD1. J was trimmed by 7 bases and V by 5 bases; bases with no gene match: 9. Germline CDR1 and CDR2: MDHEN and SYDVKM. This CDR3 is built from 14 residues. Here the CDR3 DNA reads TGTGCCAGCAGTCCTGAGTGGACAGGGTCTGGCTACACCTTC. It yields the protein CASSPEWTGSGYTF.

This clone was seen more than once but under ten times. V and J are TRBV19 and TRBJ2-2; 9 nucleotides align to TRBD1. Germline V gene sequence: CDR1 LNHDA, CDR2 SQIVND (reference sequence). V was clipped by 7 bases and J by 5 bases; unmatched bases: 2. CDR3 length: 13 amino acids. The CDR3 DNA is TGTGCCAGTAAGACAGGGGGGACCGGGGAGCTGTTTTTT. This gives the protein CASKTGGTGELFF.

This clone was observed a single time. The rearrangement joins TRBV6-5 to TRBJ1-1; possible D gene TRBD1, 5 bases. Germline V lookup: CDR1 MNHEY, CDR2 SVGAGI. The V and J ends lost 7 bases and 1 base respectively, with 13 bases between them. The CDR3 has 14 amino acids. The CDR3 region has the DNA TGTGCCAGCACCCCAGGGTCGAAGAACACTGAAGCTTTCTTT. Protein: CASTPGSKNTEAFF.